This T cell receptor (beta chain) was captured by sequencing in a study of blood T cell repertoires in COVID-19. Followed longitudinally, the Seattle patients had been enrolled during active infection. The protocol was immunoSEQ multiplex PCR, while the TCRdb copy is restricted to in-frame clones and leaves out a portion. The data hold about 90,000 clones, with more than 70% observed a single time. Germline CDR1 KGHSH, CDR2 LQKENI. V shed 6 bases, J shed 5 bases, and the junction held 8 bases outside the gene matches. The CDR3 has 14 residues. This chain connects TRBV18 to TRBJ2-7; 9 bases map to TRBD1. The sequenced sample consisted of peripheral blood. The clonotype was recovered from a man aged 45-65 years with COVID-19, enrolled during active disease. DNA of the CDR3: TGTGCCAGCTCTGCCGGGACAGGGTTGCACGAGCAGTACTTC. Translation gives CASSAGTGLHEQYF.